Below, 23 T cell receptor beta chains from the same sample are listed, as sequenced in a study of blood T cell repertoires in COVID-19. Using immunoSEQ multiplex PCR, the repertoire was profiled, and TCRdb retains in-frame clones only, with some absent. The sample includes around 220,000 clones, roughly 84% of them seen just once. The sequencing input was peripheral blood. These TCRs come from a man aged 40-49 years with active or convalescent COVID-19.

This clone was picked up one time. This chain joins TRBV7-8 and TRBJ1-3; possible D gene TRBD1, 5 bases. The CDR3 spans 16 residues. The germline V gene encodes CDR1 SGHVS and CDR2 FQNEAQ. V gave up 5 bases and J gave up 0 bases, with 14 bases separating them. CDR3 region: CASSLRQTSSGNTIYF. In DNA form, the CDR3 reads TGTGCCAGCAGCCTCCGACAGACGAGCTCTGGAAACACCATATATTTT.

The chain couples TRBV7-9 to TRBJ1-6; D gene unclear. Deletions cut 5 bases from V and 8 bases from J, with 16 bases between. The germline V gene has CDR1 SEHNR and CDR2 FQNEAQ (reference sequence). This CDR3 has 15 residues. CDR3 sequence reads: CASSPNALSYSPLHF. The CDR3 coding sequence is TGTGCCAGCAGCCCTAATGCCCTGTCCTATTCACCCCTCCACTTT.

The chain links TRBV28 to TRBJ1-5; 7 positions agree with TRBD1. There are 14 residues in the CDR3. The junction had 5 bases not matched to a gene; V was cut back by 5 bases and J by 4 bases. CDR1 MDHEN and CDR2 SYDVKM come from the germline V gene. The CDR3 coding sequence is TGTGCCAGCAGTGTTCCACAGGGGAATCAGCCCCAGCATTTT. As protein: CASSVPQGNQPQHF. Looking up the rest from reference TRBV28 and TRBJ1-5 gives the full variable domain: DVKVTQSSRYLVKRTGEKVFLECVQDMDHENMFWYRQDPGLGLRLIYFSYDVKMKEKGDIPEGYSVSREKKERFSLILESASTNQTSMYLCASSVPQGNQPQHFGDGTRLSIL.

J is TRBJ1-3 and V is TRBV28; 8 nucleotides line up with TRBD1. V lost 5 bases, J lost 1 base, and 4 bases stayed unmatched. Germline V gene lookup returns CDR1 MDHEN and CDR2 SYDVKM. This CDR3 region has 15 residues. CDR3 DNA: TGTGCCAGCAGTAGACAGGGGAAATCTGGAAACACCATATATTTT. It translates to CASSRQGKSGNTIYF.

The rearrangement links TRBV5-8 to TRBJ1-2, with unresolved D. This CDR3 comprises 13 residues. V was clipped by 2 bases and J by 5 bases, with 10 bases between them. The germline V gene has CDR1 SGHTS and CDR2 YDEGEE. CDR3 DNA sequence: TGTGCCAGCAGCTTATTAGGAGATTATGGCTACACCTTC. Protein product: CASSLLGDYGYTF.

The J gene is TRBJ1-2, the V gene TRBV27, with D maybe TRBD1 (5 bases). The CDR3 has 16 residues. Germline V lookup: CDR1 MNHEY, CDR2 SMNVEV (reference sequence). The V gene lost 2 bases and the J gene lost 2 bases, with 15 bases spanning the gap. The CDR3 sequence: CASSLGRVVGNYGYTF. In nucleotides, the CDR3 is TGTGCCAGCAGTTTAGGCAGGGTAGTAGGCAACTATGGCTACACCTTC.

CDR3 nucleotides: TGTGCCACACTAACAGGGGGCTCTGGAAACACCATATATTTT. Translation: CATLTGGSGNTIYF. The chain carries TRBV6-5 and TRBJ1-3; 8 bases are shared with TRBD1. Trimming at V came to 10 bases and at J to 0 bases, leaving 5 bases not matched to a gene. This CDR3 has 14 amino acids. The germline V gene encodes CDR1 MNHEY and CDR2 SVGAGI.

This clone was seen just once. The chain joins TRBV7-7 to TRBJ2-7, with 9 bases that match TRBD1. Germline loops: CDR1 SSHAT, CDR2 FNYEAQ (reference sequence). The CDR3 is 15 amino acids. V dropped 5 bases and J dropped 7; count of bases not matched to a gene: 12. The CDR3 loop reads CASSEGTGLSEEQYF. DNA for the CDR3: TGTGCCAGCAGCGAGGGGACAGGGCTTTCTGAAGAGCAGTACTTC. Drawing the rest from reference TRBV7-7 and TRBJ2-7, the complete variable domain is GAGVSQSPRYKVTKRGQDVTLRCDPISSHATLYWYQQALGQGPEFLTYFNYEAQPDKSGLPSDRFSAERPEGSISTLTIQRTEQRDSAMYRCASSEGTGLSEEQYFGPGTRLTVT.

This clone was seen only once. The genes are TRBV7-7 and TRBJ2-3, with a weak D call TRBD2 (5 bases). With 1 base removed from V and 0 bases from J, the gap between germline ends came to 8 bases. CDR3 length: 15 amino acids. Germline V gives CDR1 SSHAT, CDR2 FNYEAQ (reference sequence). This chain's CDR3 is CASSLVDSSTDTQYF. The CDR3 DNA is TGTGCCAGCAGCTTAGTGGACTCTAGCACAGATACGCAGTATTTT.

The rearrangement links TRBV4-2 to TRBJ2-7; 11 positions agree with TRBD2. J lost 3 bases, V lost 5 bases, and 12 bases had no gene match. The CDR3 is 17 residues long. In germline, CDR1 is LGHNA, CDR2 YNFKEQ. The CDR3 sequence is CASSAVRGTSGHYEQYF. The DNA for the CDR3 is TGTGCCAGCAGCGCCGTTCGCGGGACTAGCGGACACTACGAGCAGTACTTC.

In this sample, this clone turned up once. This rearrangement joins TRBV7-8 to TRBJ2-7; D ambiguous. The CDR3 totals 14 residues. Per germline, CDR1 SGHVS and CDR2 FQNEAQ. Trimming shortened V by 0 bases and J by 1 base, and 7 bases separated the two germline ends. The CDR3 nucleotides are TGTGCCAGCAGCTTAGCGGTCAGTTCCTACGAGCAGTACTTC. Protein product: CASSLAVSSYEQYF.

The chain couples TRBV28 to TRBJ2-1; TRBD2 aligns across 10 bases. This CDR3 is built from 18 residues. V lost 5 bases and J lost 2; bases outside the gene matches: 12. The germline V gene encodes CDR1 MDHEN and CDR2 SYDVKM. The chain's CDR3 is CASSPRLAGEDPYNEQFF. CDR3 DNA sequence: TGTGCCAGCAGTCCCCGGCTAGCGGGAGAGGATCCCTACAATGAGCAGTTCTTC.

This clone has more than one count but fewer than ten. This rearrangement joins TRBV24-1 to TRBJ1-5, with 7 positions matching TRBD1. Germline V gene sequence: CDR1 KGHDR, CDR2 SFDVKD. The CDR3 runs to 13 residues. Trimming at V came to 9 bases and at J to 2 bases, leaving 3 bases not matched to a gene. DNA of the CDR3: TGTGCCACCGGGACAGCCGGCAATCAGCCCCAGCATTTT. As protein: CATGTAGNQPQHF.

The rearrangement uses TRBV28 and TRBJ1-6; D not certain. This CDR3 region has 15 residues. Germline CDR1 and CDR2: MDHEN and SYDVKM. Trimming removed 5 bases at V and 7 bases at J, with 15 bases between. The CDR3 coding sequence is TGTGCCAGCAGTCAATTTGGCGTCGGGAATTCACCCCTCCACTTT. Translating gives CASSQFGVGNSPLHF. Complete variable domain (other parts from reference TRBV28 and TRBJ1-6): DVKVTQSSRYLVKRTGEKVFLECVQDMDHENMFWYRQDPGLGLRLIYFSYDVKMKEKGDIPEGYSVSREKKERFSLILESASTNQTSMYLCASSQFGVGNSPLHFGNGTRLTVT.

The DNA for the CDR3 is TGTGCCAGCAGCTGGGGGACAGGGAATCAGCCCCAGCATTTT. This gives the protein CASSWGTGNQPQHF. The V gene is TRBV5-6, the J gene TRBJ1-5; the match to TRBD1 covers 9 bases. Germline V gene sequence: CDR1 SGHDT, CDR2 YYEEEE. The CDR3 has 14 residues. The ends lost 3 bases at V and 4 bases at J; junction bases unmatched: 2.

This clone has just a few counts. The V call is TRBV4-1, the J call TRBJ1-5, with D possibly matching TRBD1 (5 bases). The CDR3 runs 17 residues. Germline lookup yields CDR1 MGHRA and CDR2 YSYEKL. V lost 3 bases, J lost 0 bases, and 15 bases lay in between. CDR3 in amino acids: CASSQTARTLSNQPQHF. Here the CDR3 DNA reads TGCGCCAGCAGCCAGACTGCGAGGACACTTAGCAATCAGCCCCAGCATTTT.

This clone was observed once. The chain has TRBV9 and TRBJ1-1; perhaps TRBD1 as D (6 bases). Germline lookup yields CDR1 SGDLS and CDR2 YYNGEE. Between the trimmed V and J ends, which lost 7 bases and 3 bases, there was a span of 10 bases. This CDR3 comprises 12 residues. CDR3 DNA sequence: TGTGCCAGCGGGGGCTTTTACACTGAAGCTTTCTTT. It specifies CASGGFYTEAFF.

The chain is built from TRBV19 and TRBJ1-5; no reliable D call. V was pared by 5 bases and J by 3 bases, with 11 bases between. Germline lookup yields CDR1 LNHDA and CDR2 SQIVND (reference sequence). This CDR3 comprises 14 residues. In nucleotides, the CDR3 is TGTGCCAGTAGTCCCGGAGGGTTCAATCAGCCCCAGCATTTT. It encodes CASSPGGFNQPQHF.

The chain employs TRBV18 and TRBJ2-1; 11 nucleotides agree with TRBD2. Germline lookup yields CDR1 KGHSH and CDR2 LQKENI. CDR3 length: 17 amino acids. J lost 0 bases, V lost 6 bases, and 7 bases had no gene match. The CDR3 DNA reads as TGTGCCAGCTCCCCGATGACTAGCGGGGTCTCCTACAATGAGCAGTTCTTC. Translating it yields CASSPMTSGVSYNEQFF.

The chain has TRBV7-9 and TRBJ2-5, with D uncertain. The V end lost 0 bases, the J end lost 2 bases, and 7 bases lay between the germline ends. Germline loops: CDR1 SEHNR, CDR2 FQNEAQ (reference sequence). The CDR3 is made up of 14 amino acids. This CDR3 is CASSLAASQETQYF. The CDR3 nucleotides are TGTGCCAGCAGCTTAGCGGCCAGTCAAGAGACCCAGTACTTC.

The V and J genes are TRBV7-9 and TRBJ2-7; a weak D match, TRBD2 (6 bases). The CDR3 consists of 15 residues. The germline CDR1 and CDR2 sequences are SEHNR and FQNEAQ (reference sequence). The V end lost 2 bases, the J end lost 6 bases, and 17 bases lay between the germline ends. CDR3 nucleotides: TGTGCCAGCAGCTTAACCGGGACTCGGACGGGCGAGCAGTACTTC. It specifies CASSLTGTRTGEQYF.

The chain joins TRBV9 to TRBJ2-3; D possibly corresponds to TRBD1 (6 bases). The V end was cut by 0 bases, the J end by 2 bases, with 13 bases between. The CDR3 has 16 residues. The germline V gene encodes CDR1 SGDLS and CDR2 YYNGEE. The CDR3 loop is CASSVVEGGVTDTQYF. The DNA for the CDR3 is TGTGCCAGCAGCGTAGTTGAAGGGGGAGTCACAGATACGCAGTATTTT.

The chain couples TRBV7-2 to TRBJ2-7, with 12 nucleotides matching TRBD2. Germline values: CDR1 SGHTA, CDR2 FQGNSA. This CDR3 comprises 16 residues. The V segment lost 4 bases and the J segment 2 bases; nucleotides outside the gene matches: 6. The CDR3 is CASSSILAGGPYEQYF. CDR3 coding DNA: TGTGCCAGCAGCTCTATACTAGCGGGAGGTCCCTACGAGCAGTACTTC. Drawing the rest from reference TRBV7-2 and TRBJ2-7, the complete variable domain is GAGVSQSPSNKVTEKGKDVELRCDPISGHTALYWYRQSLGQGLEFLIYFQGNSAPDKSGLPSDRFSAERTGGSVSTLTIQRTQQEDSAVYLCASSSILAGGPYEQYFGPGTRLTVT.